This T cell receptor (beta chain) was recovered during a study of CD8+ T cells in alopecia areata. On the study more broadly: Each day, treated patients took oral tofacitinib twice, at 5 to 10 mg per dose.

Collected material from alopecia areata patients comprised lesional scalp punch biopsies and peripheral blood. PBMCs were stained for CD3, CD4 and CD8, and CD4+ and CD8+ T cells were sorted. Germline values: CDR1 PRHDT, CDR2 FYEKMQ (reference sequence). Between the trimmed V and J ends, which lost 4 bases and 6 bases, there was a span of 7 bases. This CDR3 spans 11 amino acids. Extraction and reverse transcription of RNA yielded cDNA as the sequencing template. TCRdb keeps only in-frame clones here, not all; method: immunoSEQ multiplex PCR. The sample has just over 150,000 clones, about 51% seen once.

This clonotype was obtained from a human donor with alopecia areata. The chain links TRBV13 to TRBJ2-7, with a tentative D call TRBD1 (6 bases). The sample was CD8+ T cells sorted from blood, taken at week 0. For the CDR3, the DNA is TGTGCCAGCAGCTCCAGGGGCGAGCAGTACTTC. The encoded protein is CASSSRGEQYF. The variable domain in full, completed from reference TRBV13 and TRBJ2-7, reads AAGVIQSPRHLIKEKRETATLKCYPIPRHDTVYWYQQGPGQDPQFLISFYEKMQSDKGSIPDRFSAQQFSDYHSELNMSSLELGDSALYFCASSSRGEQYFGPGTRLTVT.